One and the same sample provided the 9 T cell receptor beta chains below, sequenced in a study of shared clonotypes between healthy human individuals. Using immunoSEQ multiplex PCR, the repertoire was profiled, and TCRdb retains in-frame clones only, with some absent. The profile covers around 2,100,000 clones, with approximately 94% appearing a single time and more than 0.95% taken by the ten largest. CD45RO negativity and positive selection for CCR7 defined naive CD8 cells, a population that excluded terminally differentiated effector memory CD45RA+ cells. What was sequenced was naive CD8+ T cells sorted from blood. The receptors come from a man in his late teens or twenties in good health.

CDR3 amino acids: CASSLATGGPENIQYF. The DNA of the CDR3 is TGCGCCAGCAGCTTGGCGACGGGAGGGCCGGAAAACATTCAGTACTTC. This chain links TRBV5-1 with TRBJ2-4; 8 bases fit TRBD2. This CDR3 region has 16 residues. Germline V gene lookup returns CDR1 SGHRS and CDR2 YFSETQ. Losses at the gene ends were 0 bases for V and 5 bases for J; bases not matched to a gene: 7.

The chain recombines TRBV14 with TRBJ2-5; TRBD2 agrees at 9 bases. This CDR3 comprises 15 residues. Losses at the gene ends were 0 bases for V and 5 bases for J; bases not matched to a gene: 4. Germline CDR1 reads SGHDN; CDR2 reads FVKESK. The CDR3 DNA reads TGTGCCAGCAGCCAAGAGCCTAGCGGGACGGAGACCCAGTACTTC. As protein: CASSQEPSGTETQYF.

The CDR3 loop reads CASSQGQGITGELFF. For the CDR3, the DNA is TGCGCCAGCAGCCAAGGACAGGGAATCACCGGGGAGCTGTTTTTT. This sequence joins TRBV4-1 and TRBJ2-2; 7 bases are shared with TRBD1. With V trimmed by 1 base and J by 4 bases, 3 bases remained unmatched. The germline CDR1 and CDR2 sequences are MGHRA and YSYEKL. This CDR3 region has 15 residues.

The V call is TRBV4-1, the J call TRBJ2-7; no clear D. CDR3 length: 13 residues. V was shortened by 3 bases and J by 5 bases, with 11 bases between the two germline ends. The germline V gene encodes CDR1 MGHRA and CDR2 YSYEKL. This CDR3 reads CASSHGALDEQYF. In DNA, the CDR3 is TGCGCCAGCAGCCATGGTGCCCTGGACGAGCAGTACTTC.

This rearrangement joins TRBV7-9 to TRBJ2-7; D uncertain. V was trimmed by 2 bases and J by 0 bases, leaving 8 bases between them. The V gene's germline CDR1 is SEHNR and CDR2 FQNEAQ (reference sequence). This CDR3 comprises 14 residues. CDR3 sequence reads: CASSLIPDSYEQYF. CDR3 nucleotide sequence: TGTGCCAGCAGCTTAATCCCGGACTCCTACGAGCAGTACTTC.

V is TRBV7-4 and J is TRBJ2-5, with TRBD2 identical over 9 bases. CDR3 length: 15 amino acids. Germline V gene lookup returns CDR1 SGHVT and CDR2 SQSDAQ. The trim removed 3 bases at V and 5 bases at J, leaving 7 bases unmatched. The CDR3 DNA follows: TGTGCCAGCAGCTTGGCGCGGGAGGGCCATGAGACCCAGTACTTC. Translated, it gives CASSLAREGHETQYF.

This chain connects TRBV4-1 to TRBJ2-7; no firm D call. Trimming took off 1 base at V and 4 bases at J, with 14 bases between the two ends. The CDR3 loop spans 15 amino acids. The germline V gene encodes CDR1 MGHRA and CDR2 YSYEKL. The CDR3 DNA reads as TGCGCCAGCAGCCAAGGGAGCCCAAAGCCGTACGAGCAGTACTTC. It encodes CASSQGSPKPYEQYF.

Points on this clone: Other DNA sequences in the sample encode the same CDR3. V usage is TRBV7-2 and J usage is TRBJ1-5; no clear D gene. Germline V gene data show CDR1 as SGHTA and CDR2 as FQGNSA. V dropped 2 bases and J dropped 0 bases, with 2 bases sitting between them. The CDR3 is made up of 13 amino acids. The CDR3 DNA follows: TGTGCCAGCAGCTTACTTAGCAATCAGCCCCAGCATTTT. Its protein product is CASSLLSNQPQHF.

The CDR3 here is CASSSTGVDEQYF. The DNA of the CDR3 is TGTGCCAGCAGCTCGACAGGGGTGGACGAGCAGTACTTC. V gene TRBV7-3 combines with J gene TRBJ2-7, with 8 bases that match TRBD1. The CDR3 sequence is 13 residues long. V shed 4 bases and J 5 bases; nucleotides not matched to a gene: 4. Looked up from germline, CDR1 is SGHTA and CDR2 is FQGTGA. The full variable domain, its missing parts supplied by reference TRBV7-3 and TRBJ2-7, is GAGVSQTPSNKVTEKGKYVELRCDPISGHTALYWYRQSLGQGPEFLIYFQGTGAADDSGLPNDRFFAVRPEGSVSTLKIQRTERGDSAVYLCASSSTGVDEQYFGPGTRLTVT.